This TCR beta chain was sequenced in a study of cytomegalovirus exposure and HLA in healthy donors. Study results and caveats: The authors enumerated over 150 TCR beta chains as linked to cytomegalovirus.

Primers for the PCR totalled 60 Vbeta and 13 Jbeta. TCRdb's copy holds only in-frame clones and misses some; the assay was immunoSEQ multiplex PCR. The data hold some 170,000 clones, with almost 80% observed a single time. For this clone: Antigen specificity is unknown.

The germline CDR1 and CDR2 sequences are SGHAT and FQNNGV. V was pared by 4 bases and J by 1 base, with 11 bases between. The length of the CDR3 is 15 residues. Sequenced input: PBMCs. The V and J genes are TRBV11-2 and TRBJ2-1, with D tentatively TRBD2 (5 bases). This receptor was identified in a man aged 40-50 years in good health and CMV-seropositive. CDR3 coding DNA: TGTGCCAGCAGCTCCCTCCGGGGATCCTACAATGAGCAGTTCTTC. Its translation: CASSSLRGSYNEQFF.